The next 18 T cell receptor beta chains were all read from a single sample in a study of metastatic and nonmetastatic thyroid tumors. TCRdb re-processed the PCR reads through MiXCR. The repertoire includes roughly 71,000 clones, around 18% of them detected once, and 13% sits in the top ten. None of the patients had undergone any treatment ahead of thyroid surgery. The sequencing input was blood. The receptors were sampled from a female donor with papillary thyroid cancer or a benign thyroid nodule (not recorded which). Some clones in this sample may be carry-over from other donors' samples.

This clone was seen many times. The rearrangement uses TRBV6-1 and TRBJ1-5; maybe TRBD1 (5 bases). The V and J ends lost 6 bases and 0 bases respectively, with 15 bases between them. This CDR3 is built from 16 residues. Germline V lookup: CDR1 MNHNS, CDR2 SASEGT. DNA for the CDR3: TGTGCCAGCAGAAGGGGCGGGGCTTATAGCAATCAGCCCCAGCATTTT. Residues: CASRRGGAYSNQPQHF.

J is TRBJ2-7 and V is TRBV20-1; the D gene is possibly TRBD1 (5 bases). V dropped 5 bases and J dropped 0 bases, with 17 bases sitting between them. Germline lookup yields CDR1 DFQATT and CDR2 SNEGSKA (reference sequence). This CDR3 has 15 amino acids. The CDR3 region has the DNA TGCAGTGCTTCACCTATGCAGGGAATCTCCTACGAGCAGTACTTC. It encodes CSASPMQGISYEQYF.

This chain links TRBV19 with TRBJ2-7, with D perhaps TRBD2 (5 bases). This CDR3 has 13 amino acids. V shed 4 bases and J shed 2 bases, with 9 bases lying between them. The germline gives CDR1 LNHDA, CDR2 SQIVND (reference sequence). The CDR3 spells CASSSTGTYEQYF. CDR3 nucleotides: TGTGCCAGTAGTAGTACCGGGACCTACGAGCAGTACTTC.

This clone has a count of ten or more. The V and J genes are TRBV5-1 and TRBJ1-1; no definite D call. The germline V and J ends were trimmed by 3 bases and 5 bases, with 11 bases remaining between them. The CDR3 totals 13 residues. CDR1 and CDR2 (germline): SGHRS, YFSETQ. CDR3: CASSSEVGTEAFF. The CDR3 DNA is TGCGCCAGCAGCTCCGAAGTTGGGACTGAAGCTTTCTTT.

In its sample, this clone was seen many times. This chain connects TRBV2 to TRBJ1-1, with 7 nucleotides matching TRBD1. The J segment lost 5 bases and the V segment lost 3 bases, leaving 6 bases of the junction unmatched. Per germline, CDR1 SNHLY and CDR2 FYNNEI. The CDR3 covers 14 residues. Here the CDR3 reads CASSDEGASTEAFF. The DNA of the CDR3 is TGTGCCAGCAGTGACGAGGGGGCCAGTACTGAAGCTTTCTTT.

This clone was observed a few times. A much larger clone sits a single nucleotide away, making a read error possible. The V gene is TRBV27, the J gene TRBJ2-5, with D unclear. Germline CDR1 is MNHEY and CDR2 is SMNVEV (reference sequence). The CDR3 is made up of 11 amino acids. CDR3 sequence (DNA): TGTGCCAGAAGTTCCCAAGAGACCCAGTACTTC. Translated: CARSSQETQYF.

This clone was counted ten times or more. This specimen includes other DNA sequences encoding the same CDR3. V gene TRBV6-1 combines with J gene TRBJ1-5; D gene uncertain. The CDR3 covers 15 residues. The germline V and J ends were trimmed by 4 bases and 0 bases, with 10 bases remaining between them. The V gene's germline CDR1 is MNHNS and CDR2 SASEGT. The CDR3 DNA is TGTGCCAGCAGTGTTGGACGGAATAGCAATCAGCCCCAGCATTTT. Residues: CASSVGRNSNQPQHF.

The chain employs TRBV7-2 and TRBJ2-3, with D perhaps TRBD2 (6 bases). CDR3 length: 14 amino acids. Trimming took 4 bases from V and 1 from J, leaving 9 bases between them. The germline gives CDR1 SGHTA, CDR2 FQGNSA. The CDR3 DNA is TGTGCCAGCAGCTCGTCGGGGGGCACAGATACGCAGTATTTT. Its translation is CASSSSGGTDTQYF.

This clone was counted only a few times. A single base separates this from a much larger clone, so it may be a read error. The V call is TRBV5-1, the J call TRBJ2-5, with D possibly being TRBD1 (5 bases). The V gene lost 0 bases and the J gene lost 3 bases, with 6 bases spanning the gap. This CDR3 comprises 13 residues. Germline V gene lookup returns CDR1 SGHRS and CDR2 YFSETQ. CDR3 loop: CASSLEDKETQYF. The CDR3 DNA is TGCGCCAGCAGCTTGGAGGACAAAGAGACCCAGTACTTC.

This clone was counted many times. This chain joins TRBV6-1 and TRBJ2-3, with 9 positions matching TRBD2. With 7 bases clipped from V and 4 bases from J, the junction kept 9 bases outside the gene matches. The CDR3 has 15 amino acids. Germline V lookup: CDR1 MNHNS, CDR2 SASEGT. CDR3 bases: TGTGCCAGCATCTCAAGCCGCGGGGGGGCAGATACGCAGTATTTT. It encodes CASISSRGGADTQYF.

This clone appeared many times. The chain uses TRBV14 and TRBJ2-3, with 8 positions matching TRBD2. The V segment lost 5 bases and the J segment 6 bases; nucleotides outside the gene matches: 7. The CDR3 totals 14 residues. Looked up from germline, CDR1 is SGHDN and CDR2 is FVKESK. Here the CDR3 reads CASSNLAGRDTQYF. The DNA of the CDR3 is TGTGCCAGCAGCAACTTAGCGGGGCGGGATACGCAGTATTTT.

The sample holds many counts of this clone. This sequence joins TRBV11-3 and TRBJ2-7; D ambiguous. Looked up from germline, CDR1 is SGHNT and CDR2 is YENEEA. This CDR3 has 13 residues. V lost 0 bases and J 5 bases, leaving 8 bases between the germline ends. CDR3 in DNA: TGTGCCAGCAGCTTAGATCCTGGGGACGAGCAGTACTTC. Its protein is CASSLDPGDEQYF.

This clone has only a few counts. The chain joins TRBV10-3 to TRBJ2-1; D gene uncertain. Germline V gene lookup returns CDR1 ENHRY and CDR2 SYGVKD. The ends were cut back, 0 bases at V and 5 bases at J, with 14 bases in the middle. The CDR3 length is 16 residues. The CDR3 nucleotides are TGTGCCATCAGTGAGTCCGGTTTGGTAGGCAACAATGAGCAGTTCTTC. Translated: CAISESGLVGNNEQFF.

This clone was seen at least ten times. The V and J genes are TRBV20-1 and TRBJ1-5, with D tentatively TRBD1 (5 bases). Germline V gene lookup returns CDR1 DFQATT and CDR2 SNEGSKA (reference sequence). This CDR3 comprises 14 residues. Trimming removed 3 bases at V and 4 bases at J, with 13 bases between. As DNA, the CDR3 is TGCAGTGCTAGTGCGGGGCCCCAAAATCAGCCCCAGCATTTT. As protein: CSASAGPQNQPQHF.

For the CDR3, the DNA is TGTGCCAGCAGCCACCCGGGACTAGCGGGAGGGCCGCTAGAGACCCAGTACTTC. The encoded protein is CASSHPGLAGGPLETQYF. This rearrangement joins TRBV14 to TRBJ2-5, with 16 nucleotides matching TRBD2. The CDR3 runs to 18 residues. The germline gives CDR1 SGHDN, CDR2 FVKESK. Unmatched junction bases numbered 8, after V lost 3 bases and J lost 4 bases. Supplemented by reference TRBV14 and TRBJ2-5, the full variable domain reads EAGVTQFPSHSVIEKGQTVTLRCDPISGHDNLYWYRRVMGKEIKFLLHFVKESKQDESGMPNNRFLAERTGGTYSTLKVQPAELEDSGVYFCASSHPGLAGGPLETQYFGPGTRLLVL.

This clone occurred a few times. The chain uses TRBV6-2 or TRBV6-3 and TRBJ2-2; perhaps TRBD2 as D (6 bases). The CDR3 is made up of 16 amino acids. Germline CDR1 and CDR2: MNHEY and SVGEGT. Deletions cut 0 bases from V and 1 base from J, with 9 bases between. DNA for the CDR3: TGTGCCAGCAGTTACTCGGGGGGTAGGAACACCGGGGAGCTGTTTTTT. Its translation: CASSYSGGRNTGELFF.

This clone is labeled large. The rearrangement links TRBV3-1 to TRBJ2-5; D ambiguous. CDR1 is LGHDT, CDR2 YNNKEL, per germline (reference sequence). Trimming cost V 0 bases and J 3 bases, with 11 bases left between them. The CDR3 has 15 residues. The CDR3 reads CASSQDVGAEETQYF. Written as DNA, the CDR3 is TGTGCCAGCAGCCAAGATGTTGGCGCAGAAGAGACCCAGTACTTC.

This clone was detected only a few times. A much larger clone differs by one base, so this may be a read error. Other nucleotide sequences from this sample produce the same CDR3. The CDR3 loop reads CASSGRDRNSPLHF. The DNA of the CDR3 is TGTGCCAGTAGTGGCCGTGACAGGAATTCACCCCTCCACTTT. The chain joins TRBV19 to TRBJ1-6; D might be TRBD1 (6 bases). V dropped 5 bases and J dropped 7 bases, with 12 bases sitting between them. The germline CDR1 and CDR2 sequences are LNHDA and SQIVND (reference sequence). This CDR3 comprises 14 residues.